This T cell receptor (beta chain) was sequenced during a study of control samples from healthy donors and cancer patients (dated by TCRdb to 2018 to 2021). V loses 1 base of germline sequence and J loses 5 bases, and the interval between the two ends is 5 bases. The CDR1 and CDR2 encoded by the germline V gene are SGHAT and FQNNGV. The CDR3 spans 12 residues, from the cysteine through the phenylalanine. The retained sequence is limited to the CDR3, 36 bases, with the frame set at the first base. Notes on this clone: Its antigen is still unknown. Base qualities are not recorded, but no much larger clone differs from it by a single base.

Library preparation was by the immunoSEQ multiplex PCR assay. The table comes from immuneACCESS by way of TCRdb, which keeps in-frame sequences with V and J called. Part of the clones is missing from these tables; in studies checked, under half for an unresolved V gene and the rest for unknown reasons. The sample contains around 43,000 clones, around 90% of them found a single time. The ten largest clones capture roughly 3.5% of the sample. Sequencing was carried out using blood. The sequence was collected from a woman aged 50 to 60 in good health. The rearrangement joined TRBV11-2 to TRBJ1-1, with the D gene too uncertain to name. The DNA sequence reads TGTGCCAGCAGCTTAGTGTCTACTGAAGCTTTCTTT. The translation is CASSLVSTEAFF.